The next 24 T cell receptor beta chains were all read from a single sample in a study of shared clonotypes between healthy human individuals. Data came from immunoSEQ multiplex PCR; TCRdb stores just in-frame clones and leaves some out. The sample lists about 490,000 clones, roughly 85% occurring once. The specimen was PBMCs. These receptors were obtained from a middle-aged woman in good health. Some clones in this sample may be carry-over from other donors' samples.

The rearrangement uses TRBV7-8 and TRBJ1-2; perhaps TRBD1 as D (6 bases). CDR1 and CDR2 (germline): SGHVS, FQNEAQ. This CDR3 contains 16 residues. Deletions cut 1 base from V and 8 bases from J, with 20 bases between. The CDR3 DNA sequence: TGTGCCAGCAGCTTAGGGGTATCCAGGGGAGCGCGAGGCTACACCTTC. Its protein product is CASSLGVSRGARGYTF.

This sequence joins TRBV5-1 and TRBJ2-2, with TRBD1 matching over 9 bases. The CDR3 spans 15 residues. Trimming took 1 base from V and 4 from J; bases not matched to a gene: 2. Germline assignment: CDR1 SGHRS and CDR2 YFSETQ. The CDR3 DNA is TGCGCCAGCAGCTTGACAGGGGGCTTCACCGGGGAGCTGTTTTTT. Translating it yields CASSLTGGFTGELFF.

The chain employs TRBV19 and TRBJ1-1, with TRBD1 matching over 9 bases. The V segment lost 4 bases and the J segment 3 bases; nucleotides outside the gene matches: 0. From germline, CDR1 is LNHDA and CDR2 SQIVND (reference sequence). The CDR3 spans 13 residues. The CDR3 spells CASSRTGDTEAFF. CDR3 coding DNA: TGTGCCAGTAGTAGGACAGGGGACACTGAAGCTTTCTTT.

CDR3 in DNA: TGTGCCAGCTCCGGGACAGGGGTCGGTCTCACCGGGGAGCTGTTTTTT. Its translation is CASSGTGVGLTGELFF. The chain links TRBV28 to TRBJ2-2, with TRBD1 identical over 10 bases. V dropped 8 bases and J dropped 4; count of bases not matched to a gene: 10. Germline V gives CDR1 MDHEN, CDR2 SYDVKM. This CDR3 is 16 amino acids long. Complete variable domain (other parts from reference TRBV28 and TRBJ2-2): DVKVTQSSRYLVKRTGEKVFLECVQDMDHENMFWYRQDPGLGLRLIYFSYDVKMKEKGDIPEGYSVSREKKERFSLILESASTNQTSMYLCASSGTGVGLTGELFFGEGSRLTVL.

V is TRBV7-2 and J is TRBJ2-1, with 15 bases fitting TRBD2. From germline, CDR1 is SGHTA and CDR2 FQGNSA. Germline trimming cut 5 bases from V and 4 bases from J; bases unmatched to any gene: 3. The CDR3 has 16 amino acids. The CDR3 nucleotides are TGTGCCAGCAGCCGTGGACTAGCGGGAGGGTACAATGAGCAGTTCTTC. Encoded protein: CASSRGLAGGYNEQFF.

V is TRBV28 and J is TRBJ2-7; 11 nucleotides line up with TRBD1. Germline trimming cut 5 bases from V and 2 bases from J; bases unmatched to any gene: 8. CDR3 length: 16 residues. Germline V gene data show CDR1 as MDHEN and CDR2 as SYDVKM. The DNA for the CDR3 is TGTGCCAGCAGTCCCCCCCGGGGACAGGGGGCCTACGAGCAGTACTTC. It specifies CASSPPRGQGAYEQYF.

A word on this clone: At one end, the junction sequence differs from germline, possibly due to a read error. V usage is TRBV5-1 and J usage is TRBJ1-5; weak D call: TRBD1 (6 bases). Germline values: CDR1 SGHRS, CDR2 YFSETQ. The CDR3 is 16 residues long. The CDR3 loop is CTSSLEAGVSNQPQHF. The CDR3 DNA reads TGCACCAGCAGCCTGGAAGCAGGGGTCAGCAATCAGCCCCAGCATTTT. The variable domain in full, completed from reference TRBV5-1 and TRBJ1-5, reads KAGVTQTPRYLIKTRGQQVTLSCSPISGHRSVSWYQQTPGQGLQFLFEYFSETQRNKGNFPGRFSGRQFSNSRSEMNVSTLELGDSALYLCTSSLEAGVSNQPQHFGDGTRLSIL.

This clone was found once. This same CDR3 is encoded by further DNA sequences in the sample. J is TRBJ2-5 and V is TRBV5-1; 10 bases line up with TRBD2. V trimming: 3 bases; J trimming: 3 bases; junction bases outside the gene matches: 2. There are 14 residues in the CDR3. The germline gives CDR1 SGHRS, CDR2 YFSETQ. In DNA, the CDR3 is TGCGCCAGCAGCTCCGGACTAGCGGAAGAGACCCAGTACTTC. It yields the protein CASSSGLAEETQYF.

V gene TRBV7-9 combines with J gene TRBJ1-4, with no clear D. The V end was cut by 2 bases, the J end by 7 bases, with 14 bases between. Germline assignment: CDR1 SEHNR and CDR2 FQNEAQ (reference sequence). The CDR3 consists of 15 residues. The CDR3 sequence: CASSLKDILIEKLFF. The DNA for the CDR3 is TGTGCCAGCAGCTTAAAGGATATACTAATTGAAAAACTGTTTTTT.

The chain couples TRBV28 to TRBJ1-2; 8 positions agree with TRBD1. This CDR3 has 12 residues. J was trimmed by 8 bases and V by 6 bases; bases with no gene match: 5. Germline CDR1 is MDHEN and CDR2 is SYDVKM. The CDR3: CASRGQGDGYTF. CDR3 coding DNA: TGTGCCAGCAGAGGACAGGGCGACGGCTACACCTTC.

This chain uses TRBV18 with TRBJ1-5; D gene ambiguous. The CDR3 runs to 15 residues. V was clipped by 1 base and J by 6 bases, with 13 bases between them. The germline CDR1 and CDR2 sequences are KGHSH and LQKENI. In nucleotides, the CDR3 is TGTGCCAGCTCACCACAGAGCAGCTGGGGTCAGCCCCAGCATTTT. It is translated as CASSPQSSWGQPQHF.

The chain links TRBV10-1 to TRBJ2-3, with 12 bases matching TRBD2. The germline V gene has CDR1 WNHNN and CDR2 SYGVQD (reference sequence). The CDR3 length is 15 residues. After removal of 6 bases from V and 4 bases from J, the junction contained 5 bases not matched to a gene. DNA of the CDR3: TGCGCCAGCAGCCGACTAGCGGGAGATTCAGATACGCAGTATTTT. Translation: CASSRLAGDSDTQYF.

V gene TRBV10-3 combines with J gene TRBJ2-3; D ambiguous. Germline assignment: CDR1 ENHRY and CDR2 SYGVKD. The CDR3 runs to 13 residues. Trimming left V 2 bases short and J 1 base short, with 4 bases between. This CDR3 reads CAISEIGTDTQYF. The CDR3 coding sequence is TGTGCCATCAGTGAGATAGGCACAGATACGCAGTATTTT.

The chain has TRBV18 and TRBJ2-7; D not resolved. This CDR3 has 13 residues. V lost 2 bases and J lost 5, with 10 bases in between. Germline V gene data show CDR1 as KGHSH and CDR2 as LQKENI. The CDR3 DNA follows: TGTGCCAGCTCACCAGAGTATTTACACGAGCAGTACTTC. Translating it yields CASSPEYLHEQYF.

CDR3 amino acids: CASSLLKIGYSNQPQHF. CDR3 coding DNA: TGTGCCAGCAGTTTGCTCAAGATCGGGTATAGCAATCAGCCCCAGCATTTT. This chain connects TRBV28 to TRBJ1-5; D is ambiguous. Germline loops: CDR1 MDHEN, CDR2 SYDVKM. The CDR3 is made up of 17 amino acids. V lost 3 bases and J lost 0, with 15 bases in between.

This chain joins TRBV2 and TRBJ2-7, with 8 bases that match TRBD2. This CDR3 has 16 amino acids. The J segment lost 3 bases and the V segment lost 7 bases, leaving 14 bases of the junction unmatched. Germline CDR1 and CDR2: SNHLY and FYNNEI. CDR3 sequence: CASTPGPSGSGYEQYF. The DNA of the CDR3 is TGTGCCAGCACACCGGGCCCCAGCGGGAGTGGCTACGAGCAGTACTTC.

This clone was found a few times. The rearrangement joins TRBV11-2 to TRBJ1-5, with D maybe TRBD1 (5 bases). The germline gives CDR1 SGHAT, CDR2 FQNNGV. The CDR3 totals 16 residues. V was clipped by 1 base and J by 7 bases, with 17 bases between them. The CDR3 here is CASSLVLGGNNQPQHF. The CDR3 coding sequence is TGTGCCAGCAGCTTAGTCTTGGGGGGGAATAACCAGCCCCAGCATTTT.

This clone appeared many times. The chain uses TRBV29-1 and TRBJ1-1, with D maybe TRBD1 (5 bases). The CDR3 contains 13 residues. Germline V lookup: CDR1 SQVTM, CDR2 ANQGSEA. The germline V and J ends were trimmed by 6 bases and 0 bases, with 11 bases remaining between them. CDR3 protein: CSVCWDLNTEAFF. CDR3 DNA: TGCAGCGTCTGCTGGGACCTGAACACTGAAGCTTTCTTT.

J is TRBJ1-4 and V is TRBV28, with 9 bases that match TRBD1. Germline V gene data show CDR1 as MDHEN and CDR2 as SYDVKM. V shed 5 bases and J 6 bases; nucleotides not matched to a gene: 7. The CDR3 has 15 amino acids. Written as DNA, the CDR3 is TGTGCCAGCAGTCCACCGGGACAGGGTTATGAAAAACTGTTTTTT. Its protein product is CASSPPGQGYEKLFF.

This clone was seen only a few times. The chain carries TRBV10-3 and TRBJ1-4; D not certain. Looked up from germline, CDR1 is ENHRY and CDR2 is SYGVKD. There are 13 residues in the CDR3. V lost 3 bases and J 7 bases, leaving 9 bases between the germline ends. DNA of the CDR3: TGTGCCATCAGTGACCCTAAGGGTGAAAAACTGTTTTTT. Translation: CAISDPKGEKLFF.

The J gene is TRBJ2-7, the V gene TRBV4-1, with 11 bases aligning to TRBD2. The CDR3 contains 16 residues. Germline lookup yields CDR1 MGHRA and CDR2 YSYEKL. Trimming removed 3 bases from V and 1 base from J; junction bases left unmatched: 5. The CDR3 loop is CASSHPLAGGSYEQYF. CDR3 coding DNA: TGCGCCAGCAGCCACCCTTTAGCGGGAGGGTCCTACGAGCAGTACTTC.

This clone showed up just once. The chain recombines TRBV10-3 with TRBJ2-7, with 8 nucleotides matching TRBD1. The V segment lost 10 bases and the J segment 3 bases; nucleotides outside the gene matches: 14. This CDR3 comprises 15 residues. Germline V gives CDR1 ENHRY, CDR2 SYGVKD. The CDR3 region is CATAATGAPLYEQYF. In DNA, the CDR3 is TGTGCCACCGCCGCGACAGGGGCCCCTCTCTACGAGCAGTACTTC.

This clone was counted between two and nine times. V gene TRBV6-5 combines with J gene TRBJ1-2, with D unclear. Germline CDR1 and CDR2: MNHEY and SVGAGI. V was pared by 6 bases and J by 4 bases, with 15 bases between. The CDR3 covers 14 residues. The CDR3 here is CASSSGRQSYGYTF. In nucleotides, the CDR3 is TGTGCCAGCAGCAGTGGCCGTCAGAGCTATGGCTACACCTTC.

This sequence joins TRBV30 and TRBJ1-5; perhaps TRBD1 as D (6 bases). Germline V CDR1 and CDR2: GTSNPN, SVGIG (reference sequence). Trimming pared 4 bases from V and 0 bases from J, leaving 22 bases between. The length of the CDR3 is 18 residues. CDR3 loop: CAWTLGQLGLGSNQPQHF. CDR3 sequence (DNA): TGTGCCTGGACACTCGGACAGCTCGGTTTGGGTAGCAATCAGCCCCAGCATTTT.